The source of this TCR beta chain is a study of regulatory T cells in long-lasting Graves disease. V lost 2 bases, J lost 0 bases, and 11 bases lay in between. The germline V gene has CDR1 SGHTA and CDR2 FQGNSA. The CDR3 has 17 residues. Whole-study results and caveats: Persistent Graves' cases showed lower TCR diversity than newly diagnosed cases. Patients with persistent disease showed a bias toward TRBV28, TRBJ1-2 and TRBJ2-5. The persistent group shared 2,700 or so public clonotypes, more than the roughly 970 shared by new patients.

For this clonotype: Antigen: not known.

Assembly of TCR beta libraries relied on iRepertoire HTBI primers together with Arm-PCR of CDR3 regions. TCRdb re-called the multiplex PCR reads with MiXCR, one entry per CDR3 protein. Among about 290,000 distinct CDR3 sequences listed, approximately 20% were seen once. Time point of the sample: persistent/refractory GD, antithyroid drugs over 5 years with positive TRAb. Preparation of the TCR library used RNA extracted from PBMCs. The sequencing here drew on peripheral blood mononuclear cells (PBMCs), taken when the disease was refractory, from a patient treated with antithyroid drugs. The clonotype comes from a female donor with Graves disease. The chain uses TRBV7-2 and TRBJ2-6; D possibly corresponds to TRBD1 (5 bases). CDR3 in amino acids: CASSLFDSYSGANVLTF. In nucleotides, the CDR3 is TGTGCCAGCAGCTTATTTGACAGCTACTCTGGGGCCAACGTCCTGACTTTC.